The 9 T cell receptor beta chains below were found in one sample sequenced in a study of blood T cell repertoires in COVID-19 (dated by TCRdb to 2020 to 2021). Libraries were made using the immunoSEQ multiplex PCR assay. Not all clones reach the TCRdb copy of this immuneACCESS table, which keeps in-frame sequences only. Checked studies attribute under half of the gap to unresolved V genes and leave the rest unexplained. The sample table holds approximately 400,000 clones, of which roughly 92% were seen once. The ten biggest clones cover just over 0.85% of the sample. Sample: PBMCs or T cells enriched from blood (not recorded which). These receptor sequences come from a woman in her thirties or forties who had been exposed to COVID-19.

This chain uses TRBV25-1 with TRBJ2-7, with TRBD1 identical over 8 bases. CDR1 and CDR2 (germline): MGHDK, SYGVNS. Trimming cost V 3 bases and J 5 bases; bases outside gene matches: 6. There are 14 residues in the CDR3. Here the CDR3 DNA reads TGTGCCAGCAGTGAGGACAGGGCTGGCGACGAGCAGTACTTC. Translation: CASSEDRAGDEQYF.

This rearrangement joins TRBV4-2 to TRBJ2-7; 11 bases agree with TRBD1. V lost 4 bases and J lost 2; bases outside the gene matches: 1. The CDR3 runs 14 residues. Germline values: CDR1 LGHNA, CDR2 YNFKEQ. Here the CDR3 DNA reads TGTGCCAGCAGCCGGGGACAGGGGGCCTACGAGCAGTACTTC. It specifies CASSRGQGAYEQYF.

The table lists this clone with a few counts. The CDR3 nucleotides read TGCAGCGTCGAAAAGACAGGGGGAACTGAAGCTTTCTTT. Its translation is CSVEKTGGTEAFF. The chain couples TRBV29-1 to TRBJ1-1; 9 positions match TRBD1. This CDR3 contains 13 residues. Germline V CDR1 and CDR2: SQVTM, ANQGSEA. V gave up 6 bases and J gave up 5 bases; unmatched junction bases: 7.

CDR3 coding DNA: TGTGCCAGTACCATAACTATATCTTTTAGGTATGGCTACACCTTC. Its translation: CASTITISFRYGYTF. The gene calls are TRBV19 and TRBJ1-2; D is unresolved. The CDR3 sequence is 15 residues long. The V and J ends lost 7 bases and 5 bases respectively, with 20 bases between them. In germline, CDR1 is LNHDA, CDR2 SQIVND (reference sequence).

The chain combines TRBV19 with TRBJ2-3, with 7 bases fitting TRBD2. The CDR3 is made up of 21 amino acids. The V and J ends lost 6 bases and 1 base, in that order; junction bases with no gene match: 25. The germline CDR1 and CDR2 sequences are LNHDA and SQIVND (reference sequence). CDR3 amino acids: CASSRRGRGGLLVGRTDTQYF. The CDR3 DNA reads TGTGCCAGTAGCCGAAGAGGGCGCGGGGGACTACTAGTGGGTCGCACAGATACGCAGTATTTT.

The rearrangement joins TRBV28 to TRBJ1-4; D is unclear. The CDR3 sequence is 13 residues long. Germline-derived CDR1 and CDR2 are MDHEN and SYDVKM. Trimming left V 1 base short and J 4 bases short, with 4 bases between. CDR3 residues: CASSLFRNEKLFF. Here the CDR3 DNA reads TGTGCCAGCAGTTTATTCCGTAATGAAAAACTGTTTTTT.

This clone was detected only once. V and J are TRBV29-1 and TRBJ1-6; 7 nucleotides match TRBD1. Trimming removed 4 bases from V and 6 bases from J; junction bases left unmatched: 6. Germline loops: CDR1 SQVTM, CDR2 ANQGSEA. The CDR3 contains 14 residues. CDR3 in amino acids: CSVGSGQLNSPLHF. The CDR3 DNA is TGCAGCGTTGGATCGGGACAGCTTAATTCACCCCTCCACTTT.

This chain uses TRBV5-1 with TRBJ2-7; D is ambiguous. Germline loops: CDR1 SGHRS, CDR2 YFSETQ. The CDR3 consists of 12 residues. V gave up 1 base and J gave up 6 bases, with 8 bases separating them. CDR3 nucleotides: TGCGCCAGCAGCTTGTCAAGAGTCGAGCAGTACTTC. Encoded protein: CASSLSRVEQYF. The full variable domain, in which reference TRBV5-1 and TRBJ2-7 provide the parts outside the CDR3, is KAGVTQTPRYLIKTRGQQVTLSCSPISGHRSVSWYQQTPGQGLQFLFEYFSETQRNKGNFPGRFSGRQFSNSRSEMNVSTLELGDSALYLCASSLSRVEQYFGPGTRLTVT.

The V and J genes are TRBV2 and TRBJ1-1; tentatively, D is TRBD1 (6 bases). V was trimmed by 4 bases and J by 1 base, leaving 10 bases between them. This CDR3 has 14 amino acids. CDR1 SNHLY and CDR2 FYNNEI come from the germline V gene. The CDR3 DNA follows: TGTGCCAGCAGTGTACCAGGGGCGAACACTGAAGCTTTCTTT. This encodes CASSVPGANTEAFF.